A selection of T cell receptor beta chains follows, all from one sample in a study of T cell responses to AZD1222 COVID-19 vaccine. Profiling relied on immunoSEQ multiplex PCR, and the TCRdb table lists in-frame clones only, not all of them. The sample lists around 95,000 clones; 80% to 95% were seen once. Sequencing used peripheral blood, obtained on day 0 of AZD1222 vaccination. These receptors came from an adult in good health. Both conserved end residues are part of each CDR3. Fields, in order: J gene, D gene, clone size, V gene, CDR3 protein, CDR3 DNA. The D gene is left open where the match is weak. Not every row has a clone size; where given, it reads once, few, many or a size class.

>TRBJ2-1|TRBD2|.|TRBV6-5
CASSNRLADYNEQFF
TGTGCCAGCAGCAACCGACTAGCGGACTACAATGAGCAGTTCTTC
>TRBJ2-7|TRBD1|.|TRBV4-1
CASSAPGTGPQEQYF
TGCGCCAGCAGTGCCCCCGGGACAGGCCCCCAGGAGCAGTACTTC
>TRBJ1-5|TRBD1|.|TRBV6-5
CASTITGGNQPQHF
TGTGCCAGCACCATCACAGGGGGAAATCAGCCCCAGCATTTT
>TRBJ2-3|.|.|TRBV6-5
CASSYGLGGVGDTQYF
TGTGCCAGCAGTTACGGCCTTGGCGGAGTGGGAGATACGCAGTATTTT
>TRBJ1-4|.|.|TRBV6-6
CASTGAGATNEKLFF
TGTGCCAGCACCGGCGCAGGGGCGACTAATGAAAAACTGTTTTTT
>TRBJ1-2|.|.|TRBV19
CASSIDHAFYGYTF
TGTGCCAGTAGTATAGATCACGCTTTCTATGGCTACACCTTC
>TRBJ1-5|.|.|TRBV11-2
CASSLSGSNQPQHF
TGTGCCAGCAGCCTTTCAGGGAGCAATCAGCCCCAGCATTTT
>TRBJ1-6|TRBD1|.|TRBV7-3
CASRTGVRPLHF
TGTGCCAGCAGAACAGGGGTTCGGCCCCTCCACTTT
>TRBJ2-1|.|once|TRBV29-1
CSVAQGFDNEQFF
TGCAGCGTTGCACAGGGCTTTGACAATGAGCAGTTCTTC
>TRBJ2-4|TRBD1|.|TRBV25-1
CASWGQGRDKNIQYF
TGTGCCAGCTGGGGACAGGGGAGGGACAAAAACATTCAGTACTTC
>TRBJ1-3|.|.|TRBV29-1
CSVCRGSGNTIYF
TGCAGCGTTTGCAGGGGCTCTGGAAACACCATATATTTT